One sample yielded the 18 T cell receptor beta chains listed below, sequenced in a study of blood T cell repertoires in COVID-19. Data came from immunoSEQ multiplex PCR; TCRdb stores just in-frame clones and leaves some out. The table shows about 150,000 clones, with roughly 90% occurring only once. The sequenced material came from peripheral blood. Receptors originate from a man aged 55 to 70 with active or convalescent COVID-19.

This clone is a singleton in its sample. The V gene is TRBV14, the J gene TRBJ2-5; 9 bases are a match to TRBD2. The length of the CDR3 is 16 residues. Germline V gene sequence: CDR1 SGHDN, CDR2 FVKESK. Unmatched junction bases numbered 7, after V lost 3 bases and J lost 2 bases. CDR3 bases: TGTGCCAGCAGCCATAGGCTAGCGGGACGACAAGAGACCCAGTACTTC. Its translation is CASSHRLAGRQETQYF.

This chain connects TRBV6-5 to TRBJ1-2, with D maybe TRBD1 (5 bases). Trimming cost V 6 bases and J 2 bases, with 7 bases left between them. Looked up from germline, CDR1 is MNHEY and CDR2 is SVGAGI. The CDR3 length is 12 residues. The CDR3 nucleotides read TGTGCCAGCAGGGACACGAACTATGGCTACACCTTC. Amino acids: CASRDTNYGYTF.

CDR3 sequence reads: CASSERTSGGFTQYF. The CDR3 DNA reads as TGCGCCAGCAGTGAGCGGACTAGCGGGGGCTTTACGCAGTATTTT. The chain joins TRBV10-2 to TRBJ2-3, with 13 bases matching TRBD2. Germline loops: CDR1 WSHSY, CDR2 SAAADI. There are 15 residues in the CDR3. Germline trimming cut 2 bases from V and 8 bases from J; bases unmatched to any gene: 4.

The chain uses TRBV25-1 and TRBJ2-7; the match to TRBD1 covers 10 bases. V shed 3 bases, J shed 5 bases, and the junction held 13 bases outside the gene matches. This CDR3 comprises 17 residues. Germline CDR1 and CDR2: MGHDK and SYGVNS. CDR3 DNA sequence: TGTGCCAGCAGTGACCGAGGTGTGGGACAGGGGTGGGACGAGCAGTACTTC. The encoded protein is CASSDRGVGQGWDEQYF.

The rearrangement links TRBV28 to TRBJ2-1; TRBD2 matches at 14 bases. The CDR3 totals 14 residues. Trimming cost V 6 bases and J 12 bases; bases outside gene matches: 7. The germline CDR1 and CDR2 sequences are MDHEN and SYDVKM. The CDR3 region has the DNA TGTGCCAGCAGCCTAGGACTAGCGGGGGGCCGGCAGTTCTTC. It encodes CASSLGLAGGRQFF.

In this sample, this clone turned up a few times. The chain joins TRBV30 to TRBJ2-2; D is perhaps TRBD2 (5 bases). With 3 bases removed from V and 1 base from J, the gap between germline ends came to 9 bases. CDR1 is GTSNPN and CDR2 is SVGIG in the germline V gene (reference sequence). This CDR3 has 14 residues. The CDR3 protein is CAWRTGKNTGELFF. CDR3 sequence (DNA): TGTGCCTGGAGGACGGGAAAGAACACCGGGGAGCTGTTTTTT.

The J gene is TRBJ2-7, the V gene TRBV5-4, with 11 bases identical to TRBD1. The germline gives CDR1 SGHNT, CDR2 YYREEE (reference sequence). The CDR3 is made up of 16 amino acids. Germline trimming cut 2 bases from V and 9 bases from J; bases unmatched to any gene: 13. Written as DNA, the CDR3 is TGTGCCAGCAGCTTCCGGGACAGGGGGACGAACGCCCCGCAGTACTTC. Translated, it gives CASSFRDRGTNAPQYF.

CDR3 in amino acids: CASSPLADTQYF. As DNA, the CDR3 is TGTGCCAGCTCACCTCTAGCAGATACGCAGTATTTT. The genes are TRBV18 and TRBJ2-3, with D uncertain. Germline V gives CDR1 KGHSH, CDR2 LQKENI. This CDR3 is 12 amino acids long. The V end was cut by 3 bases, the J end by 4 bases, with 5 bases between.

Written as DNA, the CDR3 is TGTGCCAGCAGCAAATTTTCAGGATCGACCTACAATGAGCAGTTCTTC. Its protein is CASSKFSGSTYNEQFF. This sequence joins TRBV9 and TRBJ2-1; no clear D gene. The germline V gene has CDR1 SGDLS and CDR2 YYNGEE. Trimming shortened V by 4 bases and J by 2 bases, and 16 bases separated the two germline ends. The CDR3 totals 16 residues.

This clone was counted once. The chain has TRBV24-1 and TRBJ1-6; tentative D call: TRBD1 (5 bases). Trimming cost V 2 bases and J 12 bases, with 16 bases left between them. This CDR3 is 15 amino acids long. CDR1 and CDR2 from the germline V gene are KGHDR and SFDVKD. Written as DNA, the CDR3 is TGTGCCACCAGTGATTCGACAGCGTCTCAGGGACCCCTCCACTTT. It translates to CATSDSTASQGPLHF.

This chain joins TRBV10-3 and TRBJ2-7; 9 bases fit TRBD2. Per the germline V gene, CDR1 is ENHRY and CDR2 is SYGVKD. This CDR3 has 15 residues. V lost 10 bases, J lost 2 bases, and 12 bases stayed unmatched. CDR3 bases: TGTGCCACCGGGGCGGGGGGGGACATCACCTACGAGCAGTACTTC. Protein sequence: CATGAGGDITYEQYF.

The count of this clone is one. The chain recombines TRBV6-4 with TRBJ1-5; 8 nucleotides line up with TRBD1. The germline V gene encodes CDR1 MRHNA and CDR2 SNTAGT. V shed 5 bases, J shed 5 bases, and the junction held 2 bases outside the gene matches. The CDR3 has 13 residues. CDR3 amino acids: CASSSTGDQPQHF. CDR3 nucleotide sequence: TGTGCCAGCAGTTCGACAGGGGATCAGCCCCAGCATTTT.

The chain has TRBV28 and TRBJ1-6; TRBD1 might be the D (5 bases). Germline V gene sequence: CDR1 MDHEN, CDR2 SYDVKM. CDR3 length: 18 residues. V lost 8 bases, J lost 0 bases, and 20 bases lay in between. CDR3 sequence: CASVNSPRAYSYNSPLHF. The CDR3 bases are TGTGCCAGCGTTAATTCGCCCAGGGCCTACTCCTATAATTCACCCCTCCACTTT.

The J gene is TRBJ1-3, the V gene TRBV10-3; no clear D. Trimming removed 6 bases at V and 0 bases at J, with 15 bases between. The CDR3 extends over 16 amino acids. Germline values: CDR1 ENHRY, CDR2 SYGVKD. CDR3 sequence: CAIRPDRVSSGNTIYF. The CDR3 DNA reads TGTGCCATCAGACCCGATCGGGTTTCCTCTGGAAACACCATATATTTT.

This sequence joins TRBV15 and TRBJ2-1; tentative D call: TRBD2 (5 bases). The CDR3 extends over 13 amino acids. Trimming removed 0 bases from V and 12 bases from J, with 12 bases in between. Germline V lookup: CDR1 LNHNV, CDR2 YYDKDF (reference sequence). The CDR3 sequence: CATSRDLREGQFF. As DNA, the CDR3 is TGTGCCACCAGCAGAGACCTTCGCGAGGGGCAGTTCTTC.

CDR3 sequence (DNA): TGTGCCAGCAGTCGACAGATGAACACTGAAGCTTTCTTT. This gives the protein CASSRQMNTEAFF. The genes are TRBV2 and TRBJ1-1; D possibly corresponds to TRBD1 (5 bases). Trimming removed 5 bases from V and 0 bases from J, with 7 bases in between. CDR3 size: 13 residues. Germline V lookup: CDR1 SNHLY, CDR2 FYNNEI.

The chain carries TRBV6-2 or TRBV6-3 and TRBJ1-1; D gene ambiguous. Trimming left V 0 bases short and J 6 bases short, with 17 bases between. Germline CDR1 reads MNHEY; CDR2 reads SVGEGT. This CDR3 is 16 amino acids long. The CDR3 protein is CASSYSIQPWEAEAFF. CDR3 DNA: TGTGCCAGCAGTTACTCGATCCAGCCTTGGGAGGCTGAAGCTTTCTTT.

J is TRBJ2-1 and V is TRBV7-2; D remains ambiguous. CDR3 size: 13 residues. Per the germline V gene, CDR1 is SGHTA and CDR2 is FQGNSA. The V end lost 0 bases, the J end lost 7 bases, and 7 bases lay between the germline ends. CDR3 in DNA: TGTGCCAGCAGCTTAGCCCAAGAGAATGAGCAGTTCTTC. Translated: CASSLAQENEQFF.